The clone carrying this T cell receptor beta chain turned up a few times. No antigen is known for it. MiXCR, run by TCRdb on the 5' RACE reads, gives a single entry per CDR3 protein. Of 400,000 or so distinct CDR3 sequences in the sample, 20% were seen once. These data belong to a study of T-cell memory formation after mild COVID-19. Study-wide background: Largely donor-specific sequence clusters came from a couple of donors.

Study-wide points: Second-wave clones with a day 37 peak had unconfirmed SARS-CoV-2 specificity. A second wave expanding day 15 to 37 was CD4+-biased; contracting clones were balanced. The appearance of some responding clones in pre-infection memory suggested that cross-reactive memory joined.

From germline, CDR1 is MNHEY and CDR2 SVGEGT. The CDR3 length is 13 residues. Trimming cost V 4 bases and J 4 bases; bases outside gene matches: 3. This clonotype was obtained from an adult woman who had mild COVID-19 (a few samples of this study predate the infection). Cell type and time point are not known. The source material was PBMCs or a T cell subset sorted from them (not recorded which). The chain employs TRBV6-2 or TRBV6-3 and TRBJ1-1; 7 nucleotides line up with TRBD1. CDR3 sequence: CASSWGQFTEAFF. The CDR3 nucleotides are TGTGCCAGCAGTTGGGGACAGTTCACTGAAGCTTTCTTT.